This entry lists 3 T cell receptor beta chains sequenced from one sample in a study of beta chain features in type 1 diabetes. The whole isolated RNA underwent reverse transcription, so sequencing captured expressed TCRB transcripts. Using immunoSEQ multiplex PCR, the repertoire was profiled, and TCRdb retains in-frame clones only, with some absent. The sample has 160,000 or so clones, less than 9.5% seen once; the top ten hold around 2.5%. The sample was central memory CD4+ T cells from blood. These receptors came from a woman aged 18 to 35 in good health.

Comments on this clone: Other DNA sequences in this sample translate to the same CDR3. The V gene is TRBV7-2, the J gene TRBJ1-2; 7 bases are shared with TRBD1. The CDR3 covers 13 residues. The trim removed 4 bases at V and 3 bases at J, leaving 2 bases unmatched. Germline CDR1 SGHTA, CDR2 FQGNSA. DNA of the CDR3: TGTGCCAGCAGCTCCGGGACAGACTATGGCTACACCTTC. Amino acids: CASSSGTDYGYTF.

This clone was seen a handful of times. This CDR3 reads CASMDSSGNTIYF. CDR3 sequence (DNA): TGCGCCAGCATGGACAGCTCTGGAAACACCATATATTTT. V and J are TRBV5-1 and TRBJ1-3; D is perhaps TRBD1 (6 bases). The CDR3 is 13 residues long. V was shortened by 6 bases and J by 0 bases, with 7 bases between the two germline ends. CDR1 and CDR2 (germline): SGHRS, YFSETQ.

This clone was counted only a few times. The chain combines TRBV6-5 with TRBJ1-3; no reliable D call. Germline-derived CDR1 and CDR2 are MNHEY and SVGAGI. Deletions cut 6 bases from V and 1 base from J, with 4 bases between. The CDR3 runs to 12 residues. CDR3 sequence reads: CASSFSGNTIYF. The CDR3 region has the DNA TGTGCCAGCAGCTTTTCTGGAAACACCATATATTTT.